The 20 T cell receptor beta chains presented below share a single source sample, sequenced in a study of CD8 T cells in Susac syndrome. RNA in amounts of roughly 0.5 to 1 ug was reverse transcribed with random hexamers. TCRdb analysed the immunoSEQ multiplex PCR reads with MiXCR anew, one entry per CDR3 protein. The sample holds approximately 120,000 distinct CDR3 sequences; around 95% are singletons and the top ten take over 0.065%. The sample taken for sequencing was CD4+ T cells from PBMCs. Every receptor here comes from a human donor in good health.

The rearrangement uses TRBV20-1 and TRBJ2-2; D is ambiguous. CDR3 size: 14 residues. CDR1 is DFQATT, CDR2 SNEGSKA, per germline (reference sequence). V lost 3 bases, J lost 6 bases, and 14 bases lay in between. The CDR3 reads CSASKDGASGELFF. CDR3 DNA sequence: TGCAGTGCTAGTAAGGACGGAGCCTCCGGGGAGCTGTTTTTT.

V usage is TRBV5-1 and J usage is TRBJ1-5; tentatively, D is TRBD1 (5 bases). The CDR3 is made up of 15 amino acids. V lost 0 bases and J lost 1, with 8 bases in between. Germline V gene sequence: CDR1 SGHRS, CDR2 YFSETQ. CDR3 sequence reads: CASSLEAGSNQPQHF. CDR3 nucleotides: TGCGCCAGCAGCTTGGAAGCAGGGAGCAATCAGCCCCAGCATTTT.

The rearrangement uses TRBV29-1 and TRBJ1-1; TRBD1 might be the D (5 bases). The CDR3 consists of 12 residues. The V gene's germline CDR1 is SQVTM and CDR2 ANQGSEA. The V and J ends lost 4 bases and 4 bases respectively, with 10 bases between them. The DNA of the CDR3 is TGCAGCGTTGGACAGTGGAGCACTGAAGCTTTCTTT. It encodes CSVGQWSTEAFF.

V gene TRBV30 combines with J gene TRBJ2-1; 12 bases align to TRBD2. Per the germline V gene, CDR1 is GTSNPN and CDR2 is SVGIG (reference sequence). The CDR3 totals 13 residues. Germline trimming cut 4 bases from V and 15 bases from J; bases unmatched to any gene: 10. This CDR3 is CAWISGLAGSAFF. CDR3 DNA: TGTGCCTGGATTTCGGGACTAGCGGGTTCAGCGTTCTTC.

In its sample, this clonotype was seen a few times. This chain uses TRBV5-1 with TRBJ2-7, with D tentatively TRBD1 (5 bases). Germline CDR1 is SGHRS and CDR2 is YFSETQ. The CDR3 runs 12 residues. V was cut by 4 bases and J by 5 bases, with 10 bases left in between. Here the CDR3 DNA reads TGCGCCAGCAGCCATCAGGGTAACGAGCAGTACTTC. Translated, it gives CASSHQGNEQYF.

This clonotype was recorded once. This chain uses TRBV3-1 with TRBJ2-7; no reliable D call. Germline V gene lookup returns CDR1 LGHDT and CDR2 YNNKEL (reference sequence). The CDR3 runs to 12 residues. Trimming removed 4 bases at V and 3 bases at J, with 7 bases between. DNA for the CDR3: TGTGCCAGCAGCCCAGCCAACTACGAGCAGTACTTC. Its translation: CASSPANYEQYF.

The chain joins TRBV9 to TRBJ1-2; D remains ambiguous. This CDR3 has 15 amino acids. V was trimmed by 3 bases and J by 8 bases, leaving 20 bases between them. Germline V gene lookup returns CDR1 SGDLS and CDR2 YYNGEE. As DNA, the CDR3 is TGTGCCAGCAGCGCCCGTAGCCCTCGAATAGGGGGCTACACCTTC. Its protein product is CASSARSPRIGGYTF.

The genes are TRBV7-9 and TRBJ2-2; D call uncertain. Looked up from germline, CDR1 is SEHNR and CDR2 is FQNEAQ (reference sequence). V was pared by 3 bases and J by 0 bases, with 8 bases between. This CDR3 contains 15 residues. The CDR3: CASSFDSPNTGELFF. CDR3 sequence (DNA): TGTGCCAGCAGCTTTGACTCGCCGAACACCGGGGAGCTGTTTTTT.

The chain employs TRBV20-1 and TRBJ2-5; 7 positions agree with TRBD1. Trimming cost V 2 bases and J 4 bases; bases outside gene matches: 7. The CDR3 has 14 residues. Germline V gene data show CDR1 as DFQATT and CDR2 as SNEGSKA (reference sequence). This CDR3 reads CSARLQGSGETQYF. CDR3 coding DNA: TGCAGTGCTAGATTACAGGGGTCAGGAGAGACCCAGTACTTC.

The J gene is TRBJ1-4, the V gene TRBV5-1; 8 bases are shared with TRBD1. The V and J ends lost 4 bases and 8 bases, in that order; junction bases with no gene match: 7. The CDR3 has 14 amino acids. Germline CDR1 is SGHRS and CDR2 is YFSETQ. CDR3 loop: CASSLGTGFEKLFF. CDR3 DNA sequence: TGCGCCAGCAGCCTCGGGACAGGCTTCGAAAAACTGTTTTTT.

J is TRBJ1-5 and V is TRBV6-2 or TRBV6-3; D is undetermined. The CDR3 has 15 amino acids. The germline gives CDR1 MNHEY, CDR2 SVGEGT. V gave up 6 bases and J gave up 1 base, with 13 bases separating them. CDR3 sequence (DNA): TGTGCCAGCAGGTACAGCTATTGGAGCAATCAGCCCCAGCATTTT. It translates to CASRYSYWSNQPQHF.

The chain couples TRBV5-5 to TRBJ2-7, with TRBD2 matching 11 bases. The CDR3 has 16 residues. CDR1 and CDR2 from the germline V gene are SGHKS and YYEKEE (reference sequence). The J segment lost 3 bases and the V segment lost 0 bases, leaving 5 bases of the junction unmatched. CDR3 residues: CASSLAGTSGIYEQYF. The CDR3 region has the DNA TGTGCCAGCAGCTTGGCCGGGACTAGCGGTATCTACGAGCAGTACTTC.

The J gene is TRBJ2-7, the V gene TRBV6-2 or TRBV6-3; TRBD1 is a possible D gene (6 bases). The V end lost 7 bases, the J end lost 11 bases, and 18 bases lay between the germline ends. Germline loops: CDR1 MNHEY, CDR2 SVGEGT. The CDR3 is made up of 12 amino acids. CDR3 nucleotide sequence: TGTGCCAGCACCCTTGATGGGGACAAGGAGTACTTC. Residues: CASTLDGDKEYF.

The chain carries TRBV20-1 and TRBJ2-5; 8 bases are a match to TRBD2. Germline V gives CDR1 DFQATT, CDR2 SNEGSKA (reference sequence). The CDR3 is 15 residues long. With 1 base clipped from V and 0 bases from J, the junction kept 4 bases outside the gene matches. For the CDR3, the DNA is TGCAGTGCTAGAGCCCTTAGCGGGAACCAAGAGACCCAGTACTTC. This translates into CSARALSGNQETQYF.

The V and J genes are TRBV24-1 and TRBJ2-3; TRBD1 matches at 7 bases. The V gene's germline CDR1 is KGHDR and CDR2 SFDVKD. The CDR3 is 16 amino acids. Germline trimming cut 3 bases from V and 3 bases from J; bases unmatched to any gene: 8. The CDR3: CATSDPTGEGTDTQYF. Written as DNA, the CDR3 is TGTGCCACCAGTGATCCAACAGGGGAAGGGACAGATACGCAGTATTTT.

The chain joins TRBV10-3 to TRBJ1-5; 8 nucleotides match TRBD1. This CDR3 comprises 14 residues. The ends lost 4 bases at V and 6 bases at J; junction bases unmatched: 5. Germline CDR1 and CDR2: ENHRY and SYGVKD. In DNA, the CDR3 is TGTGCCATCAGTGCGGACAGGGTTGTTCAGCCCCAGCATTTT. This codes for CAISADRVVQPQHF.

This clonotype appeared once. The rearrangement joins TRBV25-1 to TRBJ2-3, with D perhaps TRBD1 (5 bases). Germline V CDR1 and CDR2: MGHDK, SYGVNS. The CDR3 spans 17 residues. The germline V and J ends were trimmed by 1 base and 4 bases, with 18 bases remaining between them. CDR3 region: CASSESENQGFADTQYF. For the CDR3, the DNA is TGTGCCAGCAGTGAATCCGAGAACCAGGGTTTCGCAGATACGCAGTATTTT.

The chain has TRBV5-6 and TRBJ1-2, with D possibly being TRBD1 (5 bases). The V gene's germline CDR1 is SGHDT and CDR2 YYEEEE. This CDR3 has 14 residues. Trimming pared 5 bases from V and 3 bases from J, leaving 14 bases between. CDR3 in amino acids: CASRGPAIDYGYTF. In DNA, the CDR3 is TGTGCCAGCAGGGGGCCAGCCATAGACTATGGCTACACCTTC. Together with reference TRBV5-6 and TRBJ1-2, the CDR3 gives the full variable domain: DAGVTQSPTHLIKTRGQQVTLRCSPKSGHDTVSWYQQALGQGPQFIFQYYEEEERQRGNFPDRFSGHQFPNYSSELNVNALLLGDSALYLCASRGPAIDYGYTFGSGTRLTVV.

The V and J genes are TRBV27 and TRBJ1-5; D ambiguous. The CDR3 spans 11 residues. V dropped 8 bases and J dropped 4 bases, with 6 bases sitting between them. Germline V gives CDR1 MNHEY, CDR2 SMNVEV (reference sequence). CDR3 coding DNA: TGTGCCAGCGGCCTTAATCAGCCCCAGCATTTT. Translation gives CASGLNQPQHF.

This sequence joins TRBV21-1 and TRBJ2-7; the table assigns TRBD2, which was not confirmed against the DNA. TRBV21-1 is tagged as a pseudogene. The CDR3 totals 14 residues. The CDR3 bases are TGTGCCAGCAGCAAAGGGGACTTCACCTACGAGCAGTACTTC. Translation gives CASSKGDFTYEQYF.